The rows below give T cell receptor beta chains drawn from one sample of a study of T cell responses to AZD1222 COVID-19 vaccine. Sequencing was performed with immunoSEQ multiplex PCR; in TCRdb, only in-frame clones are kept and a portion is missing. The data contain a few hundred thousand clones, over 85% of them singletons. The source was peripheral blood, collected on day 0 of AZD1222 vaccination. The receptors come from an adult in good health. Each CDR3 is given with its conserved first and last residue. A D gene is named only where the DNA matches it firmly. The size entry is marked missing in some rows and otherwise reads once, few, many or a size class.

clone_size | j_call | d_call | v_call | cdr3_aa | cdr3_nt
NA | TRBJ2-5 | NA | TRBV19 | CASSWGLGETQYF | TGTGCCAGTAGTTGGGGATTGGGGGAGACCCAGTACTTC
NA | TRBJ1-1 | NA | TRBV27 | CASRRGMAMNTEAFF | TGTGCCAGCAGGAGGGGGATGGCGATGAACACTGAAGCTTTCTTT
once | TRBJ2-5 | NA | TRBV15 | CATSRDMAVKETQYF | TGTGCCACCAGCAGAGATATGGCGGTAAAGGAGACCCAGTACTTC
NA | TRBJ1-3 | NA | TRBV19 | CASSLTSGTSGNTIYF | TGTGCCAGTAGTCTCACTTCCGGGACATCGGGAAACACCATATATTTT
few | TRBJ1-2 | NA | TRBV7-9 | CASSLLGARGYTF | TGTGCCAGCAGCTTATTGGGGGCTCGCGGCTACACCTTC
NA | TRBJ2-5 | TRBD1 | TRBV19 | CASSGTASTETQYF | TGTGCCAGTAGTGGGACAGCCTCGACGGAGACCCAGTACTTC
NA | TRBJ1-2 | NA | TRBV27 | CASSLAGGNNYGYTF | TGTGCCAGCAGTTTAGCGGGGGGGAATAACTATGGCTACACCTTC
NA | TRBJ1-2 | NA | TRBV23-1 | CATPDADSGYTF | TGCGCCACCCCGGACGCTGACAGTGGCTACACCTTC
few | TRBJ2-2 | NA | TRBV7-3 | CASSLGDGQNTGELFF | TGTGCCAGCAGCTTAGGCGACGGGCAGAACACCGGGGAGCTGTTTTTT
NA | TRBJ2-2 | NA | TRBV19 | CASSISGDTGELFF | TGTGCCAGTAGTATATCGGGGGACACCGGGGAGCTGTTTTTT
NA | TRBJ2-7 | TRBD1 | TRBV2 | CATARGLNYEQYF | TGTGCCACCGCGAGGGGGCTAAACTACGAGCAGTACTTC
NA | TRBJ2-5 | TRBD2 | TRBV5-1 | CASSSTTSGGGETQYF | TGCGCCAGCAGCTCGACGACTAGCGGAGGGGGAGAGACCCAGTACTTC